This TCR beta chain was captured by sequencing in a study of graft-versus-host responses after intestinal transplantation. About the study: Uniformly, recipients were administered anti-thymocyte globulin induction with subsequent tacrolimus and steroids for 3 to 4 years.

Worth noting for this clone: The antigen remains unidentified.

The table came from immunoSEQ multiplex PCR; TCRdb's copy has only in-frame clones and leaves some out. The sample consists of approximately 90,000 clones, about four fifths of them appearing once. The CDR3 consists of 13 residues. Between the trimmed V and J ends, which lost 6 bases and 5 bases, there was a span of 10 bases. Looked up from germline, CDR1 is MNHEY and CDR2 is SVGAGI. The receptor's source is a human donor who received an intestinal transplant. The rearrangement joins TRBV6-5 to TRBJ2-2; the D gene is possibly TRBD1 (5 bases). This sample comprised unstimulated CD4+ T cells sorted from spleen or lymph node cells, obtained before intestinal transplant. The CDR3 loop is CASRMDMTGELFF. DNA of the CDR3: TGTGCCAGCAGGATGGACATGACCGGGGAGCTGTTTTTT.